One T cell receptor beta chain is described in this entry. The V end lost 3 bases, the J end lost 5 bases, and 11 bases lay between the germline ends. The germline gives CDR1 SGHRS, CDR2 YFSETQ. CDR3 size: 13 residues. Data came from immunoSEQ multiplex PCR; TCRdb stores just in-frame clones and leaves some out. The sample includes about 72,000 clones, about nine tenths of them seen just once. The data originate from a study of T cell changes during pregnancy in multiple sclerosis. The V call is TRBV5-1, the J call TRBJ1-1; D is perhaps TRBD1 (6 bases). The starting material was peripheral blood, obtained in the third trimester of pregnancy. The sequence was collected from a female donor in good health, enrolled as a control in a pregnancy study. CDR3 nucleotide sequence: TGCGCCAGCAGCTCCAGGGGCGAAACTGAAGCTTTCTTT. It specifies CASSSRGETEAFF.